This TCR beta chain was recovered during a study of human T cells and chemical hapten exposure. The time point: patch test 2, 6 weeks after DPC sensitization. The treatment here: therapeutic diphenylcyclopropenone sensitization with weekly scalp DPC. There are a few counts of this clonotype. TCRdb re-called the RACE reads through MiXCR, storing one row per CDR3 protein. Of roughly 50,000 distinct CDR3 sequences in the sample, 9.5% to 10% were seen once. Trimming took off 3 bases at V and 6 bases at J, with 9 bases between the two ends. The CDR3 totals 14 residues. The V gene's germline CDR1 is MNHEY and CDR2 SMNVEV (reference sequence).

This sequence joins TRBV27 and TRBJ1-6; no clear D gene. The receptor was derived from a woman aged 45-65 years with alopecia areata. Some clones in this sample may be carry-over from other donors' samples. Sequences were derived from whole blood, sampled in connection with sensitization to the hapten diphenylcyclopropenone (DPC). CDR3 amino acids: CASSLAGRNSPLHF. In DNA, the CDR3 is TGTGCCAGCAGTTTGGCCGGACGTAATTCACCCCTCCACTTT.